A selection of T cell receptor beta chains follows, all from one sample in a study of blood T cell repertoires in COVID-19. The table came from immunoSEQ multiplex PCR; TCRdb's copy has only in-frame clones and leaves some out. The sample comprises 30,000 to 45,000 clones, about nine tenths of which are singletons, and approximately 20% rests with the top ten. The material sequenced was peripheral blood. These receptors were taken from an older man with acute or convalescent COVID-19. CDR3s include the opening cysteine and the closing phenylalanine or tryptophan. The order of the fields is J gene, clone size, D gene, V gene, CDR3 DNA, CDR3 protein. D genes are given only for firm matches. Rows may omit the clone size; those that give it use once, few, many or a size class.

TRBJ1-1,-,-,TRBV9,TGTGCCAGCAGCGTAGGCATAGCGGGGGGGAACACTGAAGCTTTCTTT,CASSVGIAGGNTEAFF
TRBJ1-2,-,TRBD1,TRBV3-1/TRBV3-2,TGTGCCAGCAGCCGGCGGGACAGACCCCCCTATGGCTACACCTTC,CASSRRDRPPYGYTF
TRBJ1-3,-,TRBD1,TRBV7-8,TGTGCCAGCACCCGTACCTCCGGGACAGCGGGAAACACCATATATTTT,CASTRTSGTAGNTIYF
TRBJ2-7,once,-,TRBV10-3,TGTGCCATCAGTTCTCAGGGCTACGAGCAGTACTTC,CAISSQGYEQYF
TRBJ1-1,few,TRBD1,TRBV6-2/TRBV6-3,TGTGCCAGCAGTTACTATAGGACAGGGACGGCCTTCTTT,CASSYYRTGTAFF
TRBJ1-5,once,TRBD1,TRBV19,TGTGCCAGTAGTGTTCTAGGTGGGACAGGGAGCAATCAGCCCCAGCATTTT,CASSVLGGTGSNQPQHF
TRBJ2-7,-,TRBD1,TRBV2,TGTGCCAGCAAACAGGGGATATACTACGAGCAGTACTTC,CASKQGIYYEQYF
TRBJ2-5,-,TRBD1,TRBV6-2/TRBV6-3,TGTGCCAGCAGCCGAGGGACAGGGGGCGGACAAGAGACCCAGTACTTC,CASSRGTGGGQETQYF
TRBJ2-5,-,-,TRBV5-6,TGTGCCAGCAGCTCTAAAGAGACCCAGTACTTC,CASSSKETQYF
TRBJ2-5,-,-,TRBV5-1,TGCGCCAGCAGCATCGGACAGCAAGAGACCCAGTACTTC,CASSIGQQETQYF
TRBJ1-2,-,-,TRBV5-6,TGTGCCAGCAGCTTGGCGGAGGGGCCCAACTATGGCTACACCTTC,CASSLAEGPNYGYTF
TRBJ2-5,-,-,TRBV19,TGTGCCAGTAGTCAACGCAGGGGCAGGGAGACCCAGTACTTC,CASSQRRGRETQYF
TRBJ1-2,-,-,TRBV5-8,TGTGCCAGCAGCCGCATCGAGGCCTTCTATGGCTACACCTTC,CASSRIEAFYGYTF
TRBJ2-4,-,-,TRBV3-1/TRBV3-2,TGTGCCAGCAGCCAGGCAGCCAAAAACATTCAGTACTTC,CASSQAAKNIQYF
TRBJ1-5,-,-,TRBV5-6,TGTGCCAGCAGCTTGGGCAGGAACCAGCCCCAGCATTTT,CASSLGRNQPQHF
TRBJ2-7,-,-,TRBV3-1/TRBV3-2,TGTGCCAGCAGCCATTCGGGACAAGCCTACGAGCAGTACTTC,CASSHSGQAYEQYF
TRBJ2-5,-,-,TRBV5-1,TGCGCCAGCAGCGGCGGGACAGCCGAAGAGACCCAGTACTTC,CASSGGTAEETQYF
TRBJ1-2,-,TRBD1,TRBV6-6,TGTGCCAGCAGTTACGGGGACAGGGTAGATGGCTACACCTTC,CASSYGDRVDGYTF
TRBJ2-5,-,-,TRBV20-1,TGCAGTGCTAGTCGTAGGGGCCAAGAGACCCAGTACTTC,CSASRRGQETQYF
TRBJ1-2,-,TRBD1,TRBV2,TGTGCCAGCAGTGGGACAGGGCTGAATCGAGGCTACACCTTC,CASSGTGLNRGYTF
TRBJ2-5,-,TRBD1,TRBV19,TGTGCCAGTAGTACAGGGGGACAGGTGGTTGAGACCCAGTACTTC,CASSTGGQVVETQYF
TRBJ1-5,-,-,TRBV4-1,TGCGCCAGCAGCCAAGGCAGGGGTCAGCCCCAGCATTTT,CASSQGRGQPQHF
TRBJ2-7,-,-,TRBV5-5,TGTGCCAGCAGCGTCGGAGCCTACGAGCAGTACTTC,CASSVGAYEQYF
TRBJ1-1,-,-,TRBV4-2,TGTGCCAGCAGCCTAGGAACAGGGCTGAACACTGAAGCTTTCTTT,CASSLGTGLNTEAFF
TRBJ2-1,few,TRBD2,TRBV7-9,TGTGCCAGCAGCTCTCTAGCGGGAGGGGATGAGCAGTTCTTC,CASSSLAGGDEQFF
TRBJ2-2,-,TRBD1,TRBV7-3,TGTGCCAGCAGCCCTCTCCCGGGACAGGGCGGGGAGCTGTTTTTT,CASSPLPGQGGELFF
TRBJ1-3,-,-,TRBV5-1,TGCGCCAGCAATCCAGGACCGGGATACTCTGGAAACACCATATATTTT,CASNPGPGYSGNTIYF
TRBJ1-1,-,-,TRBV29-1,TGCAGCGCCGGGACAAGGAACACTGAAGCTTTCTTT,CSAGTRNTEAFF
TRBJ2-7,-,-,TRBV7-2,TGTGCCAGCAGCCAAGGACCGGGACAAGCCTACGAGCAGTACTTC,CASSQGPGQAYEQYF
TRBJ1-1,-,-,TRBV4-1,TGCGCCAGCAGGGAAGGTGACTTAAACTTAGAAGCTTTCTTT,CASREGDLNLEAFF
TRBJ1-1,-,-,TRBV6-1,TGTGCCAGCAGTGAAGGCTGGGCGAACACTGAAGCTTTCTTT,CASSEGWANTEAFF
TRBJ2-2,-,TRBD2,TRBV29-1,TGCAGCGTTGAGTTGAATAGCGGGAGTGTTGTCACCGGGGAGCTGTTTTTT,CSVELNSGSVVTGELFF
TRBJ1-6,-,-,TRBV11-2,TGTGCCAGCAGCTTAATCGGGGGCTCCTATAATTCACCCCTCCACTTT,CASSLIGGSYNSPLHF
TRBJ1-6,-,-,TRBV6-1,TGTGCCAGCAGTGAGCTTGGGTCGGGTTCACCCCTCCACTTT,CASSELGSGSPLHF
TRBJ2-2,-,TRBD1,TRBV5-6,TGTGCCAGCAGCTTCTTGAGCAACAACAGGGGCGGGGAGCTGTTTTTT,CASSFLSNNRGGELFF
TRBJ1-1,-,-,TRBV7-6,TGTGCCAGCAGCTTAATGGTAGGTCAGGGACATGAAGCTTTCTTT,CASSLMVGQGHEAFF
TRBJ2-5,-,TRBD2,TRBV7-7,TGTGCTAGCAGCTATCAAAGCGGGAGGACCGAGACCCAGTACTTC,CASSYQSGRTETQYF
TRBJ2-5,-,TRBD1,TRBV9,TGTGCCAGCAGCGTAGTGACAGGGGGCGCAGAGACCCAGTACTTC,CASSVVTGGAETQYF
TRBJ2-5,-,-,TRBV5-1,TGCGCCAGCAGCTTGCGTCTATTAGAGACCCAGTACTTC,CASSLRLLETQYF
TRBJ1-2,once,TRBD1,TRBV5-6,TGTGCCAGCAACGTAGACAGGGGTGGCTACACCTTC,CASNVDRGGYTF
TRBJ2-1,-,TRBD2,TRBV12-3/TRBV12-4,TGTGCCAGCGGCGGGGGGGGCATGTTCTTC,CASGGGGMFF
TRBJ2-1,-,-,TRBV4-1,TGCGCCAGCAGCCAAGAGGCAGGTCACAATGAGCAGTTCTTC,CASSQEAGHNEQFF
TRBJ1-3,-,-,TRBV28,TGTGCCGGGGGGGGGTCGCACTCTGGAAACACCATATATTTT,CAGGGSHSGNTIYF
TRBJ2-1,-,-,TRBV7-2,TGTGCCAGCGGTCCAAGGGCTACCGGGAAGTCGCATGAGCAGTTCTTC,CASGPRATGKSHEQFF
TRBJ2-4,-,TRBD1,TRBV6-6,TGTGCCAGCAGTTACACCCTCAGGGGGTTGGGTGGCATTCAGTACTTC,CASSYTLRGLGGIQYF
TRBJ2-1,-,TRBD1,TRBV7-3,TGTGCCAGCAGCTGGACAGGGTTTTCAGGGGACCAGTTCTTC,CASSWTGFSGDQFF
TRBJ2-6,-,-,TRBV5-4,TGTGCCAGCAGCTTGGTGTCCTCCGGGGCCAACGTCCTGACTTTC,CASSLVSSGANVLTF
TRBJ2-5,-,-,TRBV6-5,TGTGCCAGCAGTTATACGGGGTCATCAGAGACCCAGTACTTC,CASSYTGSSETQYF
TRBJ2-2,-,TRBD1,TRBV7-8,TGTGCCAGCAGCCTGACCGGGACAGAAAACACCGGGGAGCTGTTTTTT,CASSLTGTENTGELFF
TRBJ2-1,-,-,TRBV25-1,TGTGCCAGCGTAGGGGCTCCCTCGTACAATGAGCAGTTCTTC,CASVGAPSYNEQFF
TRBJ1-4,-,-,TRBV27,TGTGCCAGCAGTCCCGTTTGGGCGAATGAAAAACTGTTTTTT,CASSPVWANEKLFF
TRBJ2-2,-,-,TRBV5-1,TGCGCCAGCAGTCTCGACAGCCCTCGGTTATCCGGGGAGCTGTTTTTT,CASSLDSPRLSGELFF
TRBJ1-2,-,-,TRBV3-1/TRBV3-2,TGTGCCAGCAAACAGGGCGGTCCGGGTGGCTACACCTTC,CASKQGGPGGYTF
TRBJ1-5,once,-,TRBV3-1/TRBV3-2,TGTGCCAGCAGCCCTCAAACGGGGGGTATCCATCAGCCCCAGCATTTT,CASSPQTGGIHQPQHF
TRBJ1-4,-,-,TRBV9,TGTGCCAGCAGCCAGACTCCTTCGCCCGAAAAACTGTTTTTT,CASSQTPSPEKLFF
TRBJ1-1,-,-,TRBV11-2,TGTGCCAGCAGCTTTACAGTGAACACTGAAGCTTTCTTT,CASSFTVNTEAFF
TRBJ1-2,-,TRBD1,TRBV10-1,TGCGCCAGCAGTGTGGAAGGGGGCGACGAAGGCCCTTTCTATGGCTACACCTTC,CASSVEGGDEGPFYGYTF
TRBJ1-6,-,-,TRBV6-2/TRBV6-3,TGTGCCAGCAGTTACCCCTCAGGGAAGGATTCACCCCTCCACTTT,CASSYPSGKDSPLHF
TRBJ2-1,-,TRBD1,TRBV7-2,TGTGCCAGCAGCCGGGACAGGGACTCCACCTATGAGCAGTTCTTC,CASSRDRDSTYEQFF